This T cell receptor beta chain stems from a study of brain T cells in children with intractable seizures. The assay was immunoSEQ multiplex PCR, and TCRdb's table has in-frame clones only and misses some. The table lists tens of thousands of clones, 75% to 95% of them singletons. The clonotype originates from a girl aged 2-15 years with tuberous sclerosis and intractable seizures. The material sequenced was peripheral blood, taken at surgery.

Here the CDR3 reads CASLLASGQKTATQYF. CDR3 nucleotides: TGTGCCAGCTTGTTAGCCTCCGGACAGAAGACTGCTACGCAGTATTTT. The chain joins TRBV5-6 to TRBJ2-3; a weak D match, TRBD1 (6 bases). The CDR3 is 16 residues long. Per germline, CDR1 SGHDT and CDR2 YYEEEE. Trimming pared 7 bases from V and 8 bases from J, leaving 26 bases between.